This T cell receptor beta chain was captured by sequencing in a study of cytomegalovirus exposure and HLA in healthy donors. In this sample, this clone turned up a few times. Its antigen is not known. PCR involved 60 Vbeta and 13 Jbeta primers. Using immunoSEQ multiplex PCR, the repertoire was profiled, and TCRdb retains in-frame clones only, with some absent. The sample consists of about 90,000 clones, about three fifths of them appearing once. Regarding the study as a whole: Later, TCR association rates were found to vary by HLA locus, highest for DRB1 and lowest for HLA-C.

The TCR was taken from a woman aged 25-40 years in good health and CMV-seropositive. Sequencing was performed on PBMCs.

The CDR3 sequence: CASSPLKGGASYEQYF. CDR3 DNA: TGTGCCAGCTCACCCCTCAAGGGCGGGGCGTCCTACGAGCAGTACTTC. V and J are TRBV18 and TRBJ2-7; the D gene is possibly TRBD2 (6 bases). Trimming took 3 bases from V and 1 from J, leaving 16 bases between them. The CDR3 has 16 amino acids. The germline gives CDR1 KGHSH, CDR2 LQKENI.